This entry lists 31 T cell receptor beta chains sequenced from one sample in a study of T cells in Graves' hyperthyroidism and ophthalmopathy. Researchers took RNA transcripts and amplified the TCR beta CDR3 regions from them. With the HTBI primer set, the TCR CDR3 went through a first round of RT-PCR. One entry per CDR3 protein results from TCRdb running MiXCR on the multiplex PCR reads. Among hundreds of thousands of distinct CDR3 sequences listed, approximately 14% were seen once. Material: blood. The origin of the receptors is a woman in her forties or fifties with Graves' ophthalmopathy.

This clonotype has a count of ten or more. The chain uses TRBV7-2 and TRBJ2-3, with 7 bases fitting TRBD2. The V gene end was trimmed by 5 bases and the J gene end by 3 bases; junction bases not matched to a gene: 8. The CDR3 runs to 15 residues. Germline V gene sequence: CDR1 SGHTA, CDR2 FQGNSA. This CDR3 reads CASSGGGSGTDTQYF. Written as DNA, the CDR3 is TGTGCCAGCAGCGGGGGGGGTAGCGGGACAGATACGCAGTATTTT.

This clonotype has only a few counts. This chain uses TRBV12-3 or TRBV12-4 with TRBJ1-1, with 9 bases aligning to TRBD1. Trimming cost V 8 bases and J 5 bases; bases outside gene matches: 3. The CDR3 sequence is 12 residues long. This chain's CDR3 is CASGQGRTEAFF. The CDR3, as DNA: TGTGCCAGCGGACAGGGGAGGACTGAAGCTTTCTTT.

This clonotype was recorded at least ten times. This chain links TRBV12-3 or TRBV12-4 with TRBJ2-1, with 7 bases matching TRBD1. V lost 6 bases to trimming and J lost 8 bases; unmatched junction nucleotides: 4. CDR3 length: 12 residues. As DNA, the CDR3 is TGTGCCAGCAGGCTTAGGGGGCATGAGCAGTTCTTC. Translation: CASRLRGHEQFF.

Turning to this clonotype: The junction departs from the called germline gene at one end, perhaps through a read error. J is TRBJ1-1 and V is TRBV18; D not resolved. The CDR3 is 14 residues long. Germline V CDR1 and CDR2: KGHSH, LQKENI. The CDR3 DNA sequence: TGTGCCAGCTCACCTTTGACGGGGAACACTGGAGCTTTCTTT. Residues: CASSPLTGNTGAFF.

The chain uses TRBV20-1 and TRBJ2-2, with 11 bases lining up with TRBD2. This CDR3 region has 19 residues. V lost 3 bases and J lost 2; bases outside the gene matches: 14. In germline, CDR1 is DFQATT, CDR2 SNEGSKA (reference sequence). The CDR3: CSASYWDGTSGINTGELFF. The CDR3 bases are TGCAGTGCTAGCTATTGGGACGGGACTAGCGGAATCAACACCGGGGAGCTGTTTTTT.

The V gene is TRBV20-1, the J gene TRBJ2-2; no clear D. CDR3 length: 14 amino acids. The V gene lost 3 bases and the J gene lost 0 bases, with 8 bases spanning the gap. Germline assignment: CDR1 DFQATT and CDR2 SNEGSKA (reference sequence). The CDR3 DNA is TGCAGTGCTAGTCTGACCGCGAACACCGGGGAGCTGTTTTTT. Translated: CSASLTANTGELFF.

Only one count was recorded for this clonotype. This may arise from a read error, as a much more abundant clone is one base away. V gene TRBV6-2 or TRBV6-3 combines with J gene TRBJ2-1; D not certain. Germline V CDR1 and CDR2: MNHEY, SVGEGT. With 6 bases removed from V and 8 bases from J, the gap between germline ends came to 17 bases. The CDR3 runs to 14 residues. The CDR3 DNA is TGTGCCAGCAGCGAGCCCCGTAGTGACGATGAGCAGTTCTTC. Translating it yields CASSEPRSDDEQFF.

This clonotype was observed at least ten times. This chain joins TRBV9 and TRBJ1-1, with D perhaps matching TRBD1 (5 bases). V was cut by 2 bases and J by 0 bases, with 14 bases left in between. Germline CDR1 and CDR2: SGDLS and YYNGEE. CDR3 size: 16 residues. Here the CDR3 reads CASSVLAGTMNTEAFF. The CDR3 DNA reads as TGTGCCAGCAGCGTCTTGGCAGGGACCATGAACACTGAAGCTTTCTTT.

This clonotype has a count of ten or more. The chain links TRBV28 to TRBJ2-7; TRBD2 matches at 8 bases. Unmatched junction bases numbered 11, after V lost 6 bases and J lost 1 base. The V gene's germline CDR1 is MDHEN and CDR2 SYDVKM. The CDR3 spans 16 residues. CDR3 in DNA: TGTGCCAGCAGGTCGGCCGGGACTAGATTTTCCTACGAGCAGTACTTC. It codes for CASRSAGTRFSYEQYF.

J is TRBJ2-3 and V is TRBV29-1, with D maybe TRBD1 (5 bases). The germline V and J ends were trimmed by 4 bases and 4 bases, with 12 bases remaining between them. CDR1 and CDR2 (germline): SQVTM, ANQGSEA. This CDR3 spans 13 amino acids. CDR3 region: CSVVLRVADTQYF. As DNA, the CDR3 is TGCAGCGTTGTTCTCAGGGTAGCAGATACGCAGTATTTT.

This clonotype showed up many times. The V gene is TRBV30, the J gene TRBJ1-5; possibly TRBD1 for D (6 bases). V lost 0 bases and J 6 bases, leaving 9 bases between the germline ends. The CDR3 is 13 residues long. Germline V CDR1 and CDR2: GTSNPN, SVGIG (reference sequence). The CDR3 sequence is CAWSVGGFQPQHF. The CDR3 DNA reads TGTGCCTGGAGTGTAGGGGGTTTTCAGCCCCAGCATTTT. The full variable domain, with the rest looked up from reference TRBV30 and TRBJ1-5, is SQTIHQWPATLVQPVGSPLSLECTVEGTSNPNLYWYRQAAGRGLQLLFYSVGIGQISSEVPQNLSASRPQDRQFILSSKKLLLSDSGFYLCAWSVGGFQPQHFGDGTRLSIL.

The sample holds many counts of this clonotype. The chain recombines TRBV28 with TRBJ1-5; 7 nucleotides match TRBD1. Unmatched junction bases numbered 19, after V lost 2 bases and J lost 9 bases. CDR3 length equals 18 residues. The V gene's germline CDR1 is MDHEN and CDR2 SYDVKM. CDR3: CASSLVLPGTAPPRPQHF. DNA for the CDR3: TGTGCCAGCAGTTTAGTTTTACCCGGGACAGCCCCTCCGAGGCCCCAGCATTTT. Variable domain in full (rest from reference TRBV28 and TRBJ1-5): DVKVTQSSRYLVKRTGEKVFLECVQDMDHENMFWYRQDPGLGLRLIYFSYDVKMKEKGDIPEGYSVSREKKERFSLILESASTNQTSMYLCASSLVLPGTAPPRPQHFGDGTRLSIL.

In this sample, this clonotype turned up once. This chain joins TRBV6-1 and TRBJ2-7; D is perhaps TRBD2 (5 bases). The CDR3 is 15 amino acids. V lost 6 bases, J lost 3 bases, and 18 bases lay in between. CDR1 is MNHNS and CDR2 is SASEGT in the germline V gene. The CDR3 loop reads CASSHPGNNYYEQYF. The CDR3 nucleotides are TGTGCCAGCAGCCACCCGGGGAACAACTACTACGAGCAGTACTTC.

On this clonotype: Germline is not matched at one junction end, which may reflect a read error. The gene calls are TRBV4-1 and TRBJ2-5, with 12 bases aligning to TRBD2. This CDR3 region has 15 residues. In germline, CDR1 is MGHRA, CDR2 YSYEKL. CDR3 nucleotide sequence: TGCGCCAGCAGCCTGACTAGCGGGAGTAAAGAGGCCCAGTACTTC. Its protein product is CASSLTSGSKEAQYF.

The chain uses TRBV7-9 and TRBJ2-5, with no clear D. Trimming removed 6 bases at V and 5 bases at J, with 13 bases between. The CDR3 runs 13 residues. The germline V gene has CDR1 SEHNR and CDR2 FQNEAQ (reference sequence). The CDR3 coding sequence is TGTGCCAGCAGGGATGCGTGGTCGGAGACCCAGTACTTC. Protein product: CASRDAWSETQYF. The full variable domain, rest sourced from reference TRBV7-9 and TRBJ2-5, is DTGVSQNPRHKITKRGQNVTFRCDPISEHNRLYWYRQTLGQGPEFLTYFQNEAQLEKSRLLSDRFSAERPKGSFSTLEIQRTEQGDSAMYLCASRDAWSETQYFGPGTRLLVL.

J is TRBJ2-5 and V is TRBV6-6; perhaps TRBD1 as D (5 bases). CDR1 is MNHNY, CDR2 SVGAGI, per germline (reference sequence). The ends were cut back, 0 bases at V and 1 base at J, with 9 bases in the middle. The CDR3 has 15 amino acids. Here the CDR3 DNA reads TGTGCCAGCAGTTACTCGTTGGGGCTCCAAGAGACCCAGTACTTC. Protein product: CASSYSLGLQETQYF.

Regarding this clonotype: This may be a read error: a much more frequent sequence differs by one nucleotide. V and J are TRBV28 and TRBJ2-7, with D possibly matching TRBD2 (6 bases). This CDR3 has 12 amino acids. Germline V gives CDR1 MDHEN, CDR2 SYDVKM. Here the CDR3 DNA reads TGTGCCAGCAATGGGGACTCCTACGGGCAGTACTTC. Translating gives CASNGDSYGQYF.

This clonotype occurred many times. The chain has TRBV19 and TRBJ2-1; 14 nucleotides match TRBD2. The ends lost 4 bases at V and 6 bases at J; junction bases unmatched: 11. CDR3 length: 18 amino acids. CDR1 and CDR2 (germline): LNHDA, SQIVND (reference sequence). The CDR3 sequence is CASSKATSGRAPGNEQFF. CDR3 in DNA: TGTGCCAGTAGTAAGGCGACTAGCGGGAGGGCTCCTGGCAATGAGCAGTTCTTC. The whole variable domain, filled in from reference TRBV19 and TRBJ2-1, reads DGGITQSPKYLFRKEGQNVTLSCEQNLNHDAMYWYRQDPGQGLRLIYYSQIVNDFQKGDIAEGYSVSREKKESFPLTVTSAQKNPTAFYLCASSKATSGRAPGNEQFFGPGTRLTVL.

This clonotype was picked up many times. The rearrangement joins TRBV11-3 to TRBJ1-1; D perhaps matches TRBD1 (6 bases). V lost 5 bases and J lost 4, with 17 bases in between. CDR1 is SGHNT, CDR2 YENEEA, per germline. The length of the CDR3 is 15 residues. The CDR3 nucleotides read TGTGCCAGCAGCACCAAACAGGGTATCGGCACTGAAGCTTTCTTT. The encoded protein is CASSTKQGIGTEAFF.

CDR3 region: CATSRDSRNIQYF. In nucleotides, the CDR3 is TGTGCCACCAGCAGAGACTCGCGGAACATTCAGTACTTC. This sequence joins TRBV15 and TRBJ2-4; D not resolved. V was clipped by 0 bases and J by 7 bases, with 7 bases between them. Germline CDR1 LNHNV, CDR2 YYDKDF (reference sequence). There are 13 residues in the CDR3.

This clonotype appeared a few times. The V and J genes are TRBV24-1 and TRBJ2-3; a possible D gene is TRBD1 (5 bases). Trimming cost V 0 bases and J 0 bases, with 9 bases left between them. This CDR3 spans 16 amino acids. Per germline, CDR1 KGHDR and CDR2 SFDVKD. The CDR3 DNA follows: TGTGCCACCAGTGATTTGGCAGGGTCTAGCACAGATACGCAGTATTTT. This codes for CATSDLAGSSTDTQYF.

This clonotype was detected a few times. The chain links TRBV6-1 to TRBJ1-1; D remains unclear. The V end was cut by 6 bases, the J end by 0 bases, with 17 bases between. CDR1 is MNHNS and CDR2 is SASEGT in the germline V gene. The CDR3 contains 16 residues. CDR3 loop: CASRPGVGRLNTEAFF. In DNA form, the CDR3 reads TGTGCCAGCAGGCCCGGGGTAGGCAGGCTGAACACTGAAGCTTTCTTT.

The chain combines TRBV7-9 with TRBJ2-3, with no clear D. CDR3 length: 13 amino acids. Germline V gene lookup returns CDR1 SEHNR and CDR2 FQNEAQ (reference sequence). The V gene lost 3 bases and the J gene lost 6 bases, with 10 bases spanning the gap. The CDR3 nucleotides read TGTGCCAGCAGCTTTAGTTGGGGTGATACGCAGTATTTT. This codes for CASSFSWGDTQYF.

The chain combines TRBV12-3 or TRBV12-4 with TRBJ1-3; tentatively, D is TRBD1 (5 bases). V lost 6 bases and J 0 bases, leaving 12 bases between the germline ends. The CDR3 extends over 15 amino acids. CDR3 in DNA: TGTGCCAGCAGCCCGGGACTGATCTCTGGAAACACCATATATTTT. Encoded protein: CASSPGLISGNTIYF.

J is TRBJ1-1 and V is TRBV6-2 or TRBV6-3; no definite D call. Germline CDR1 reads MNHEY; CDR2 reads SVGEGT. V lost 6 bases and J 10 bases, leaving 15 bases between the germline ends. This CDR3 has 12 residues. CDR3 nucleotide sequence: TGTGCCAGCAGCCAGGCTCCTCCGGCAGCTTTCTTT. Protein product: CASSQAPPAAFF.

This clonotype has a count of ten or more. The chain couples TRBV5-1 to TRBJ2-2, with TRBD2 matching over 7 bases. The length of the CDR3 is 16 residues. The V segment lost 1 base and the J segment 4 bases; nucleotides outside the gene matches: 7. Germline V gene sequence: CDR1 SGHRS, CDR2 YFSETQ. This CDR3 reads CASSLYPGGGTGELFF. The CDR3 DNA reads as TGCGCCAGCAGCTTGTATCCGGGGGGTGGCACCGGGGAGCTGTTTTTT.

This clonotype was recorded a few times. The V call is TRBV12-3 or TRBV12-4, the J call TRBJ2-2; no definite D call. This CDR3 contains 14 residues. V lost 6 bases to trimming and J lost 2 bases, with 10 bases between them. CDR3 region: CASSTTVNTGELFF. CDR3 sequence (DNA): TGTGCCAGCAGCACGACCGTAAACACCGGGGAGCTGTTTTTT.

This clonotype has at least ten counts. V gene TRBV25-1 combines with J gene TRBJ1-2, with TRBD1 matching over 8 bases. The CDR3 runs 17 residues. The ends lost 3 bases at V and 3 bases at J; junction bases unmatched: 12. From germline, CDR1 is MGHDK and CDR2 SYGVNS. CDR3 residues: CASSDVGQGALDYGYTF. In DNA form, the CDR3 reads TGTGCCAGCAGTGATGTTGGGCAGGGGGCCCTAGACTATGGCTACACCTTC.

This clonotype was recorded a few times. This chain joins TRBV4-2 and TRBJ2-5; D is perhaps TRBD1 (6 bases). V gave up 1 base and J gave up 2 bases, with 8 bases separating them. The CDR3 covers 14 residues. CDR1 LGHNA and CDR2 YNFKEQ come from the germline V gene. The CDR3, as DNA: TGTGCCAGCAGCCAAGTGGACAGACAAGAGACCCAGTACTTC. Translation gives CASSQVDRQETQYF.

V gene TRBV28 combines with J gene TRBJ1-2, with 7 bases lining up with TRBD1. Germline lookup yields CDR1 MDHEN and CDR2 SYDVKM. This CDR3 spans 14 amino acids. The V gene end was trimmed by 4 bases and the J gene end by 4 bases; junction bases not matched to a gene: 6. As DNA, the CDR3 is TGTGCCAGCAGTTATACAGGGGCAGGCTATGGCTACACCTTC. Its translation is CASSYTGAGYGYTF.

This clonotype was recorded at least ten times. The chain combines TRBV6-2 or TRBV6-3 with TRBJ2-7; D is ambiguous. This CDR3 is built from 14 residues. Germline values: CDR1 MNHEY, CDR2 SVGEGT. The V and J ends lost 0 bases and 5 bases respectively, with 11 bases between them. The DNA of the CDR3 is TGTGCCAGCAGTTACTCGCAGGTAATCGACGAGCAGTACTTC. Its protein product is CASSYSQVIDEQYF.